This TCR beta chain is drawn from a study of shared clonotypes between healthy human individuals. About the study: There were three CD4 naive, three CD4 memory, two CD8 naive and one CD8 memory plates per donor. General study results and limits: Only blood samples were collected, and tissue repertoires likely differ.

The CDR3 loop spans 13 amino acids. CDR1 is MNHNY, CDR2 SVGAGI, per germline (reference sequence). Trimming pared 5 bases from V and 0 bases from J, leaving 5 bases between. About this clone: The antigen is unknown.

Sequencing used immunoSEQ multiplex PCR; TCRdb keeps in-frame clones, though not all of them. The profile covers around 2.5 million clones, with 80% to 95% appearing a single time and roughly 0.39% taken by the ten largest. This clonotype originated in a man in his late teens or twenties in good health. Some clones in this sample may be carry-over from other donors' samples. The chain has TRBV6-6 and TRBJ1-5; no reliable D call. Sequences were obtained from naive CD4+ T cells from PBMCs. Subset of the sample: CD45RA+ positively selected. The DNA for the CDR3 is TGTGCCAGCAGTCCCGCTAGCAATCAGCCCCAGCATTTT. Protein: CASSPASNQPQHF.